This passage covers 31 T cell receptor beta chains from one sample sequenced in a study of immune heterogeneity within non-small cell lung tumors. As template, the study used bulk tumor genomic DNA at around 590 ng per sample. Collection of several biopsies per primary tumor, spaced far apart, took place during surgery. Before undergoing curative surgery, patients had newly diagnosed non-small cell lung cancer that was untreated. TCR beta CDR3 regions came from multiplex PCR with 32 forward V and 13 reverse J primers. TCRdb reprocessed the multiplex PCR reads with MiXCR, giving one entry per CDR3 protein. The table has under 2,500 distinct CDR3 sequences, about 20% seen once. Input material: lung tumor tissue. All receptors derive from a woman in her forties or fifties with non-small cell lung cancer.

This clonotype is termed medium-sized. J is TRBJ2-7 and V is TRBV2, with TRBD2 identical over 10 bases. Trimming at V came to 3 bases and at J to 0 bases, leaving 11 bases not matched to a gene. This CDR3 is 18 amino acids long. Germline CDR1 SNHLY, CDR2 FYNNEI. CDR3 protein: CASSEGLGLASSSYEQYF. As DNA, the CDR3 is TGTGCCAGCAGTGAGGGTTTGGGACTAGCGTCTTCCTCCTACGAGCAGTACTTC.

In the case of this clonotype: A much larger clone differs by one base, so this may be a read error. The DNA for the CDR3 is TGTGCCAGCAGCTTAGCGCCAGCCAGCTCTGGAAACACCATATATTTT. Its translation is CASSLAPASSGNTIYF. This chain links TRBV11-2 with TRBJ1-3, with D uncertain. The CDR3 spans 16 residues. CDR1 and CDR2 (germline): SGHAT, FQNNGV. V was pared by 1 base and J by 0 bases, with 10 bases between.

This clonotype showed up just a few times. The rearrangement uses TRBV2 and TRBJ2-1; weak D call: TRBD2 (6 bases). Deletions cut 7 bases from V and 7 bases from J, with 14 bases between. CDR1 is SNHLY, CDR2 FYNNEI, per germline. CDR3 length equals 13 residues. CDR3 coding DNA: TGTGCCAGCACTTTGGGGCTAGCGAATGAGCAGTTCTTC. It translates to CASTLGLANEQFF.

Within the sample, this clonotype is medium-sized. The genes are TRBV10-1 and TRBJ2-1; D remains unclear. The CDR3 loop spans 16 amino acids. Trimming stripped 6 bases from V and 0 bases from J, with 15 bases between. Germline V gives CDR1 WNHNN, CDR2 SYGVQD (reference sequence). The CDR3 loop reads CASSPTGLVSYNEQFF. CDR3 in DNA: TGCGCCAGCAGCCCGACGGGCTTAGTCTCCTACAATGAGCAGTTCTTC.

As regards this clonotype: Being one base from a much bigger clone, this may be a read error. The rearrangement uses TRBV10-3 and TRBJ1-4, with TRBD1 matching 10 bases. Per germline, CDR1 ENHRY and CDR2 SYGVKD. This CDR3 has 14 amino acids. The CDR3 is CGISSGQGNEKLFF. Written as DNA, the CDR3 is TGTGGCATCAGTTCGGGACAGGGGAATGAAAAACTGTTTTTT.

As for this clonotype: With a much larger clone just one base away, this may be a read error. This sequence joins TRBV4-2 and TRBJ2-7; possibly TRBD1 or TRBD2 for D (5 bases each). CDR3 size: 15 residues. CDR1 LGHNA and CDR2 YNFKEQ come from the germline V gene. In DNA, the CDR3 is TGTGCCAGCATCCAAGAGAGGGACCCCACGCGGGAGCAGTACTTC. Protein sequence: CASIQERDPTREQYF.

As regards this clonotype: A much more abundant neighbour one base away suggests this may be a read error. V and J are TRBV12-3 or TRBV12-4 and TRBJ2-1; TRBD1 aligns across 8 bases. The J segment lost 5 bases and the V segment lost 5 bases, leaving 17 bases of the junction unmatched. This CDR3 is 18 amino acids long. CDR3 loop: CASSRQGSRLVSHNEQFF. The CDR3 DNA is TGTGCCAGCAGTCGACAGGGGTCCCGGCTAGTAAGTCACAATGAGCAGTTCTTC.

This clonotype rates as large. The chain joins TRBV9 to TRBJ2-7; no firm D call. Germline-derived CDR1 and CDR2 are SGDLS and YYNGEE. The V end lost 0 bases, the J end lost 9 bases, and 16 bases lay between the germline ends. The CDR3 consists of 14 residues. The CDR3 is CASSVALTGGMQYF. The CDR3 DNA is TGTGCCAGCAGCGTAGCTTTGACCGGCGGTATGCAGTACTTC.

There are a few counts of this clonotype. The chain uses TRBV6-2 or TRBV6-3 and TRBJ2-5; D is ambiguous. The germline V gene has CDR1 MNHEY and CDR2 SVGEGT. V shed 6 bases and J shed 0 bases, with 5 bases lying between them. The CDR3 has 12 amino acids. The CDR3 DNA is TGTGCCAGCAGGTCTAACCAAGAGACCCAGTACTTC. Encoded protein: CASRSNQETQYF.

This chain uses TRBV6-1 with TRBJ2-5, with 7 bases fitting TRBD1. Germline CDR1 reads MNHNS; CDR2 reads SASEGT. With V trimmed by 5 bases and J by 5 bases, 8 bases remained unmatched. This CDR3 comprises 14 residues. CDR3 in amino acids: CASSHDRERETQYF. CDR3 nucleotides: TGTGCCAGCAGTCATGACAGGGAGCGGGAGACCCAGTACTTC.

This clonotype is medium-sized (0.01 to 0.1%). This chain joins TRBV15 and TRBJ1-4; D is uncertain. The V and J ends lost 0 bases and 2 bases respectively, with 4 bases between them. The germline V gene has CDR1 LNHNV and CDR2 YYDKDF (reference sequence). The CDR3 loop spans 14 amino acids. The CDR3 nucleotides are TGTGCCACCAGCAGAGAAGGGACTAATGAAAAACTGTTTTTT. It yields the protein CATSREGTNEKLFF.

By share, this clonotype counts as large. The chain recombines TRBV6-5 with TRBJ1-2, with 11 bases lining up with TRBD1. V was pared by 0 bases and J by 7 bases, with 7 bases of the junction left unmatched. This CDR3 is built from 16 residues. Germline V gene lookup returns CDR1 MNHEY and CDR2 SVGAGI. The CDR3: CASSYSRTGGLRGYTF. CDR3 nucleotide sequence: TGTGCCAGCAGTTACTCCCGGACAGGGGGCTTACGTGGCTACACCTTC.

This clonotype is medium-sized. The chain couples TRBV27 to TRBJ2-7; maybe TRBD2 (6 bases). The V end was cut by 2 bases, the J end by 6 bases, with 11 bases between. The V gene's germline CDR1 is MNHEY and CDR2 SMNVEV (reference sequence). The CDR3 has 13 residues. CDR3: CASSLKRASEQYF. The CDR3 region has the DNA TGTGCCAGCAGTTTAAAGCGGGCGTCCGAGCAGTACTTC.

Only a few counts were recorded for this clonotype. The chain employs TRBV5-6 and TRBJ2-1; D gene ambiguous. The CDR3 loop spans 14 amino acids. V was clipped by 3 bases and J by 8 bases, with 15 bases between them. Germline-derived CDR1 and CDR2 are SGHDT and YYEEEE. The CDR3 DNA is TGTGCCAGCAGCTGGATCAATCGGGTAGATGAGCAGTTCTTC. Amino acids: CASSWINRVDEQFF.

This clonotype counts as large (0.1 to 1%). This chain links TRBV12-3 or TRBV12-4 with TRBJ1-3; no clear D gene. The V end was cut by 3 bases, the J end by 3 bases, with 15 bases between. CDR3 size: 16 residues. The CDR3 sequence is CASSFPLPGDGNTIYF. DNA of the CDR3: TGTGCCAGCAGTTTCCCCCTCCCCGGGGATGGAAACACCATATATTTT.

On this clonotype itself: A junction end diverges from the germline sequence, so it may reflect a read error. The chain's CDR3 is CARSVSGRETQYF. CDR3 nucleotide sequence: TGTGCCAGAAGCGTATCCGGTCGGGAGACCCAGTACTTC. The V gene is TRBV9, the J gene TRBJ2-5; D not certain. CDR1 and CDR2 (germline): SGDLS, YYNGEE. This CDR3 has 13 amino acids.

The CDR3 DNA sequence: TGTGCCAGCAGCTTAGGAGCTTGGGACCCATCGGATACGCAGTATTTT. Protein product: CASSLGAWDPSDTQYF. The chain is built from TRBV11-3 and TRBJ2-3; D could derive from TRBD1 or TRBD2 (5 bases each). This CDR3 is 16 amino acids long. V was cut by 1 base and J by 6 bases, with 17 bases left in between. Per germline, CDR1 SGHNT and CDR2 YENEEA.

Note on this clonotype: A clone one base away is much larger, so this may be a read error. The rearrangement joins TRBV7-8 to TRBJ1-1; D remains unclear. CDR1 and CDR2 from the germline V gene are SGHVS and FQNEAQ. The CDR3 length is 14 residues. This chain's CDR3 is CASSLAGMNTEALF. In DNA, the CDR3 is TGTGCCAGCAGCTTAGCGGGGATGAACACTGAAGCTCTCTTT.

Notes on this clonotype: Since a much larger clone is just one base distant, this may be a read error. The gene calls are TRBV28 and TRBJ2-2; TRBD2 matches 11 bases. J lost 10 bases, V lost 6 bases, and 10 bases had no gene match. The CDR3 is made up of 15 amino acids. Germline loops: CDR1 MDHEN, CDR2 SYDVKM. The CDR3 region is CASRDSGGAGVELFF. CDR3 in DNA: TGTGCCAGCAGAGATAGCGGGGGGGCTGGCGTGGAGCTGTTTTTT.

Judged by abundance, this clonotype is medium-sized. This chain joins TRBV10-3 and TRBJ2-3; D could derive from TRBD1 or TRBD2 (5 bases each). The CDR3 runs to 11 residues. CDR1 ENHRY and CDR2 SYGVKD come from the germline V gene. Trimming stripped 10 bases from V and 2 bases from J, with 7 bases between. CDR3 amino acids: CATGTTDTQYF. The CDR3 region has the DNA TGTGCCACTGGGACCACAGATACGCAGTATTTT.

This clonotype is categorized as medium-sized. This rearrangement joins TRBV18 to TRBJ2-7; D gene unclear. There are 12 residues in the CDR3. Trimming cost V 5 bases and J 7 bases, with 12 bases left between them. Germline values: CDR1 KGHSH, CDR2 LQKENI. The CDR3 DNA reads TGTGCCAGCTCATCTCTTCCCTCAGAGCAGTACTTC. This gives the protein CASSSLPSEQYF.

The chain joins TRBV2 to TRBJ2-7; no definite D call. This CDR3 spans 11 amino acids. The germline V and J ends were trimmed by 5 bases and 3 bases, with 5 bases remaining between them. Germline CDR1 and CDR2: SNHLY and FYNNEI. CDR3 region: CASSSSYEQYF. CDR3 bases: TGTGCCAGCAGTTCTAGCTACGAGCAGTACTTC. The whole variable domain, filled in from reference TRBV2 and TRBJ2-7, reads EPEVTQTPSHQVTQMGQEVILRCVPISNHLYFYWYRQILGQKVEFLVSFYNNEISEKSEIFDDQFSVERPDGSNFTLKIRSTKLEDSAMYFCASSSSYEQYFGPGTRLTVT.

The V gene is TRBV6-2 or TRBV6-3, the J gene TRBJ2-7; tentatively, D is TRBD1 or TRBD2 (5 bases each). Germline lookup yields CDR1 MNHEY and CDR2 SVGEGT. Trimming pared 2 bases from V and 7 bases from J, leaving 12 bases between. CDR3 length: 13 amino acids. In DNA form, the CDR3 reads TGTGCCAGCAGTTACACCCTGAGGGGTGAGCAGTACTTC. Translation gives CASSYTLRGEQYF.

In its sample, this clonotype is large. J is TRBJ1-4 and V is TRBV28; possible D gene TRBD1, 6 bases. Trimming removed 8 bases at V and 8 bases at J, with 18 bases between. The CDR3 runs 14 residues. Germline CDR1 is MDHEN and CDR2 is SYDVKM. CDR3 sequence reads: CASEPPGRGEKLFF. The CDR3 nucleotides are TGTGCCAGCGAACCTCCTGGCAGGGGAGAAAAACTGTTTTTT. Variable domain in full (rest from reference TRBV28 and TRBJ1-4): DVKVTQSSRYLVKRTGEKVFLECVQDMDHENMFWYRQDPGLGLRLIYFSYDVKMKEKGDIPEGYSVSREKKERFSLILESASTNQTSMYLCASEPPGRGEKLFFGSGTQLSVL.

This clonotype is deemed large. This chain uses TRBV28 with TRBJ2-2; the match to TRBD2 covers 11 bases. The CDR3 runs 19 residues. J was trimmed by 2 bases and V by 2 bases; bases with no gene match: 10. CDR1 MDHEN and CDR2 SYDVKM come from the germline V gene. The CDR3 spells CASSLPPPSGGTNTGELFF. Written as DNA, the CDR3 is TGTGCCAGCAGTTTACCCCCCCCTAGCGGGGGGACTAACACCGGGGAGCTGTTTTTT.

In this sample, this clonotype is medium-sized (0.01 to 0.1%). The chain recombines TRBV20-1 with TRBJ1-3; D not resolved. The CDR3 contains 14 residues. Germline lookup yields CDR1 DFQATT and CDR2 SNEGSKA (reference sequence). The germline V and J ends were trimmed by 2 bases and 0 bases, with 8 bases remaining between them. The chain's CDR3 is CSARPRLSGNTIYF. CDR3 coding DNA: TGCAGTGCTAGACCCCGACTCTCTGGAAACACCATATATTTT.

By sample share, this clonotype is medium-sized (0.01 to 0.1%). V is TRBV2 and J is TRBJ1-4; TRBD1 agrees at 8 bases. After removal of 6 bases from V and 7 bases from J, the junction contained 7 bases not matched to a gene. CDR1 and CDR2 (germline): SNHLY, FYNNEI. This CDR3 spans 14 amino acids. CDR3 nucleotides: TGTGCCAGCAGACCAGGGGGCGCGGGTGAAAAACTGTTTTTT. Protein: CASRPGGAGEKLFF.

By sample fraction, this clonotype is medium-sized (0.01 to 0.1%). This rearrangement joins TRBV10-3 to TRBJ1-4; 10 bases fit TRBD1. The V gene's germline CDR1 is ENHRY and CDR2 SYGVKD. J lost 5 bases, V lost 5 bases, and 2 bases had no gene match. The CDR3 spans 14 residues. The CDR3 reads CAISSGQGNEKLFF. The CDR3 coding sequence is TGTGCCATCAGTTCGGGACAGGGGAATGAAAAACTGTTTTTT.

This clonotype is large in the sample. The chain carries TRBV11-2 and TRBJ1-6; D is uncertain. CDR3 length: 14 residues. The V and J ends lost 1 base and 14 bases respectively, with 15 bases between them. Germline V gives CDR1 SGHAT, CDR2 FQNNGV. In DNA form, the CDR3 reads TGTGCCAGCAGCTTAGGGGGTTTAGGAGGGACCCTCCACTTT. Translated, it gives CASSLGGLGGTLHF.

This clonotype is labeled as medium-sized. The rearrangement joins TRBV6-2 or TRBV6-3 to TRBJ2-7, with D uncertain. The CDR3 totals 13 residues. CDR1 MNHEY and CDR2 SVGEGT come from the germline V gene. V lost 5 bases and J 6 bases, leaving 14 bases between the germline ends. Written as DNA, the CDR3 is TGTGCCAGCAGTATAGCATCAGGAGTCGAGCAGTACTTC. Translated, it gives CASSIASGVEQYF.

By frequency in the sample, this clonotype is medium-sized. The CDR3 DNA follows: TGCAGTGCTGGTGACAGTCAGAAGGTGGGCTACACCTTC. Translating gives CSAGDSQKVGYTF. V is TRBV20-1 and J is TRBJ1-2; tentatively, D is TRBD1 (5 bases). The CDR3 runs 13 residues. Between the trimmed V and J ends, which lost 5 bases and 8 bases, there was a span of 18 bases. Germline-derived CDR1 and CDR2 are DFQATT and SNEGSKA (reference sequence).